This entry lists 15 T cell receptor beta chains sequenced from one sample in a study of T cells after posttransplantation cyclophosphamide. Data came from immunoSEQ multiplex PCR; TCRdb stores just in-frame clones and leaves some out. The sample lists about 40,000 clones; 90% were seen once. A marrow graft followed busulfan-fludarabine conditioning, with cyclophosphamide on days +3 and +4. Here the sequenced sample was PBMCs, taken 62 days after allogeneic stem cell transplant with posttransplant cyclophosphamide. The receptors were gathered from a male patient over 55 who received an allogeneic stem cell transplant from a related donor and was CMV-positive. Some T cells may have originated in the graft donor.

The rearrangement links TRBV10-2 to TRBJ2-3, with a possible D match to TRBD2 (5 bases). The CDR3 is 18 amino acids. Deletions cut 2 bases from V and 2 bases from J, with 20 bases between. Looked up from germline, CDR1 is WSHSY and CDR2 is SAAADI. The CDR3: CASSEAPASLAFTDTQYF. DNA of the CDR3: TGCGCCAGCAGTGAGGCCCCCGCATCGCTAGCTTTCACAGATACGCAGTATTTT.

The chain has TRBV5-4 and TRBJ1-2; weak D call: TRBD1 (6 bases). V lost 4 bases to trimming and J lost 4 bases, with 11 bases between them. The CDR3 is 13 residues long. Germline CDR1 is SGHNT and CDR2 is YYREEE (reference sequence). CDR3 region: CASSPDSPYGYTF. For the CDR3, the DNA is TGTGCCAGCAGCCCGGACAGCCCCTATGGCTACACCTTC. The entire variable domain, with the rest obtained from reference TRBV5-4 and TRBJ1-2, is as follows: ETGVTQSPTHLIKTRGQQVTLRCSSQSGHNTVSWYQQALGQGPQFIFQYYREEENGRGNFPPRFSGLQFPNYSSELNVNALELDDSALYLCASSPDSPYGYTFGSGTRLTVV.

The chain has TRBV5-8 and TRBJ2-2; TRBD1 aligns across 7 bases. There are 16 residues in the CDR3. The germline CDR1 and CDR2 sequences are SGHTS and YDEGEE. Unmatched junction bases numbered 11, after V lost 5 bases and J lost 4 bases. The CDR3 sequence: CASSSPTGTVTGELFF. CDR3 DNA: TGTGCCAGCAGTTCTCCGACAGGGACGGTCACCGGGGAGCTGTTTTTT.

The CDR3 spells CASSIVGQGSSPLHF. DNA for the CDR3: TGTGCCAGTAGTATCGTTGGGCAGGGGTCTTCACCCCTCCACTTT. The chain employs TRBV19 and TRBJ1-6; possible D gene TRBD1, 6 bases. The CDR3 contains 15 residues. CDR1 and CDR2 from the germline V gene are LNHDA and SQIVND (reference sequence). V was trimmed by 3 bases and J by 9 bases, leaving 15 bases between them. Filled out from reference TRBV19 and TRBJ1-6, the complete variable domain reads DGGITQSPKYLFRKEGQNVTLSCEQNLNHDAMYWYRQDPGQGLRLIYYSQIVNDFQKGDIAEGYSVSREKKESFPLTVTSAQKNPTAFYLCASSIVGQGSSPLHFGNGTRLTVT.

The chain combines TRBV30 with TRBJ1-2; 8 nucleotides align to TRBD1. The CDR3 consists of 12 residues. Germline V gene data show CDR1 as GTSNPN and CDR2 as SVGIG (reference sequence). V shed 5 bases, J shed 8 bases, and the junction held 7 bases outside the gene matches. CDR3 nucleotide sequence: TGTGCCTGGGGTGGACAGGGTAGAGGCTACACCTTC. As protein: CAWGGQGRGYTF.

This clone has a handful of counts. V and J are TRBV2 and TRBJ2-7, with unresolved D. Trimming removed 8 bases from V and 5 bases from J, with 7 bases in between. The V gene's germline CDR1 is SNHLY and CDR2 FYNNEI. The CDR3 extends over 10 amino acids. The CDR3 spells CASAAHEQYV. Here the CDR3 DNA reads TGTGCCAGCGCAGCGCACGAGCAGTACGTC.

The V and J genes are TRBV12-2 and TRBJ2-4; the DNA was not used to check the table's D call, TRBD1. TRBV12-2 is termed a pseudogene. The CDR3 has 18 amino acids. Written as DNA, the CDR3 is TGTGCAAGTCGCTTAATGGACAGGGAGAGAAGGACCAAAAACATTCAGTACTTC. It encodes CASRLMDRERRTKNIQYF.

This sequence joins TRBV2 and TRBJ1-2, with D tentatively TRBD1 (6 bases). CDR1 and CDR2 (germline): SNHLY, FYNNEI. V was clipped by 0 bases and J by 6 bases, with 11 bases between them. The CDR3 is 14 amino acids. The CDR3 protein is CASSEAQQGNGYTF. The CDR3 coding sequence is TGTGCCAGCAGTGAAGCGCAACAGGGAAATGGCTACACCTTC.

The CDR3 DNA reads as TGCGCCAGCAGCCAAAATGTGGGTACGGGTATGAGCAATCAGCCCCAGCATTTT. Encoded protein: CASSQNVGTGMSNQPQHF. The chain uses TRBV4-1 and TRBJ1-5; D not resolved. This CDR3 has 18 amino acids. Trimming took off 2 bases at V and 1 base at J, with 18 bases between the two ends. Germline V gene sequence: CDR1 MGHRA, CDR2 YSYEKL.

The chain carries TRBV2 and TRBJ1-1; 7 bases map to TRBD1. The germline gives CDR1 SNHLY, CDR2 FYNNEI. The CDR3 runs to 14 residues. Unmatched junction bases numbered 16, after V lost 10 bases and J lost 8 bases. The CDR3 sequence: CATKDRTVVTEAFF. The CDR3 DNA follows: TGTGCCACCAAGGACAGGACAGTGGTTACCGAAGCTTTCTTT.

This clone has just one count. The rearrangement joins TRBV7-5 to TRBJ2-5; the listed D gene, TRBD1, was not tested against the DNA. TRBV7-5 is marked as a pseudogene. This CDR3 has 16 residues. The DNA for the CDR3 is TGTGCCAGAAGCTCCGGATGGACAGGGGAAGTGGAGACCCAGTACTTC. This codes for CARSSGWTGEVETQYF.

The chain carries TRBV28 and TRBJ1-2; 9 nucleotides line up with TRBD1. The germline gives CDR1 MDHEN, CDR2 SYDVKM. With 2 bases clipped from V and 4 bases from J, the junction kept 14 bases outside the gene matches. The length of the CDR3 is 18 residues. The CDR3 is CASSLIQGAITISYGYTF. CDR3 DNA: TGTGCCAGCAGTTTAATACAGGGGGCGATCACAATTAGCTATGGCTACACCTTC.

The gene calls are TRBV6-6 and TRBJ1-3, with no clear D. With 5 bases removed from V and 4 bases from J, the gap between germline ends came to 12 bases. The CDR3 length is 14 residues. Germline CDR1 and CDR2: MNHNY and SVGAGI (reference sequence). The CDR3 DNA reads TGTGCCAGCAGTGAGGGCAATCTCGGAAACACCATATATTTT. This gives the protein CASSEGNLGNTIYF.

The chain couples TRBV10-3 to TRBJ1-2, with 10 bases identical to TRBD1. J lost 3 bases, V lost 7 bases, and 2 bases had no gene match. CDR1 ENHRY and CDR2 SYGVKD come from the germline V gene. This CDR3 is 13 amino acids long. CDR3 sequence reads: CAINGQGDYGYTF. The CDR3, as DNA: TGTGCCATCAACGGACAGGGGGACTATGGCTACACCTTC.

The chain recombines TRBV11-3 with TRBJ2-3, with D possibly matching TRBD1 (6 bases). From germline, CDR1 is SGHNT and CDR2 YENEEA. The CDR3 loop spans 13 amino acids. V was shortened by 5 bases and J by 6 bases, with 12 bases between the two germline ends. The CDR3 DNA is TGTGCCAGCAGCCTCATCCAGGGGGATACGCAGTATTTT. It codes for CASSLIQGDTQYF.